This TCR beta chain was sequenced in a study of blood T cell repertoires in COVID-19. At the level of the study: Sites in the United States, Italy and Spain provided acute and convalescent COVID-19 samples. The cDNA or gDNA used as material had been derived from T cells, B-cell-depleted T cells, or PBMCs.

Original analysis: Reference gene primer amplification in the assay estimated nucleated cell counts. Repertoires were generated with immunoSEQ multiplex PCR, while TCRdb's copy carries only in-frame clones and drops some. The D gene and trimming were derived from the DNA, and the V and J assignments and clone size from that table. The sample contains over 30,000 clones, over 75% of which appear only once. Germline V gives CDR1 LGHDT, CDR2 YNNKEL (reference sequence). V gave up 0 bases and J gave up 3 bases, with 10 bases separating them. This CDR3 spans 15 amino acids. What was sequenced was peripheral blood. The source of this sequence is a man at least 80 years old with active or convalescent COVID-19. The genes are TRBV3-1 (or the pseudogene TRBV3-2) and TRBJ2-3, with TRBD2 as a possible D gene (7 bases). The CDR3 nucleotides read TGTGCCAGCAGCCAAGATGGGGGGGCTACAGATACGCAGTATTTT. This translates into CASSQDGGATDTQYF.